The 2 T cell receptor beta chains below come from one sample, sequenced in a study of T cell repertoires in cytomegalovirus infection. Each CDR3 protein gets one entry after TCRdb re-called the reads with MiXCR. This table holds around 290,000 distinct CDR3 sequences, more than 20% found once. The sequencing input was PBMCs. These receptors all stem from a human donor in good health (CMV status not recorded). Some clones in this sample may be carry-over from other donors' samples.

This clonotype has a handful of counts. The J gene is TRBJ2-2, the V gene TRBV7-2; weak D call: TRBD1 (6 bases). The CDR3 is 14 residues long. CDR1 is SGHTA and CDR2 is FQGNSA in the germline V gene. Trimming took 1 base from V and 4 from J, leaving 7 bases between them. CDR3 sequence (DNA): TGTGCCAGCAGCTTAGACAGGGTCACCGGGGAGCTGTTTTTT. It codes for CASSLDRVTGELFF.

The J gene is TRBJ1-5, the V gene TRBV3-1, with 8 bases matching TRBD1. Germline V CDR1 and CDR2: LGHDT, YNNKEL (reference sequence). The V and J ends lost 8 bases and 6 bases, in that order; junction bases with no gene match: 9. This CDR3 region has 14 residues. CDR3 DNA: TGTGCCAGCGCCTCGGACAGGGTAGGTCAGCCCCAGCATTTT. Translation: CASASDRVGQPQHF. Based on the CDR3 plus reference TRBV3-1 and TRBJ1-5, the full variable domain is DTAVSQTPKYLVTQMGNDKSIKCEQNLGHDTMYWYKQDSKKFLKIMFSYNNKELIINETVPNRFSPKSPDKAHLNLHINSLELGDSAVYFCASASDRVGQPQHFGDGTRLSIL.